What follows are 7 T cell receptor beta chains derived from one specimen sequenced in a study of technical replicates of blood from a handful of donors. Clones were read by immunoSEQ multiplex PCR, and TCRdb kept only the in-frame ones, dropping some. Of 65,000 to 95,000 clones listed, approximately 97% are singletons. The source material was T cells isolated from PBMCs. The receptors stem from a human donor in good health.

The rearrangement links TRBV30 to TRBJ1-1; 7 nucleotides line up with TRBD1. This CDR3 region has 16 residues. The ends lost 5 bases at V and 5 bases at J; junction bases unmatched: 17. Germline V gene sequence: CDR1 GTSNPN, CDR2 SVGIG (reference sequence). The CDR3 sequence: CAWEDLTGRGITEAFF. CDR3 nucleotide sequence: TGTGCCTGGGAGGACTTGACAGGGAGAGGAATAACTGAAGCTTTCTTT.

The chain couples TRBV30 to TRBJ1-5; D unclear. The CDR3 is 12 residues long. Germline loops: CDR1 GTSNPN, CDR2 SVGIG (reference sequence). V was pared by 1 base and J by 4 bases, with 5 bases between. The CDR3 loop reads CAWSEENQPQHF. CDR3 bases: TGTGCCTGGAGTGAGGAGAATCAGCCCCAGCATTTT.

This rearrangement joins TRBV11-2 to TRBJ1-4; D gene unclear. With 1 base removed from V and 3 bases from J, the gap between germline ends came to 6 bases. The germline V gene encodes CDR1 SGHAT and CDR2 FQNNGV. The CDR3 sequence is 14 residues long. This CDR3 is CASSLVLPNEKLFF. The CDR3 DNA follows: TGTGCCAGCAGCTTAGTTCTCCCTAATGAAAAACTGTTTTTT.

The chain links TRBV11-1 to TRBJ1-2; D is unclear. Trimming took 5 bases from V and 6 from J, leaving 10 bases between them. Germline V gene data show CDR1 as SGHAT and CDR2 as FQDESV (reference sequence). There are 12 residues in the CDR3. In nucleotides, the CDR3 is TGTGCCAGCAGCGCCCCGGGGAATGGCTACACCTTC. Translating gives CASSAPGNGYTF.

DNA of the CDR3: TGTGCCAGCAGCTTAATCGGGGGGCCGGCTAGCTACGAGCAGTACTTC. Translated: CASSLIGGPASYEQYF. This chain joins TRBV7-8 and TRBJ2-7, with D perhaps TRBD2 (7 bases). CDR1 is SGHVS and CDR2 is FQNEAQ in the germline V gene. The CDR3 runs to 16 residues. V lost 2 bases, J lost 3 bases, and 17 bases lay in between.

The chain is built from TRBV13 and TRBJ1-1, with D unclear. The CDR3 runs to 12 residues. The V gene lost 5 bases and the J gene lost 0 bases, with 4 bases spanning the gap. The germline gives CDR1 PRHDT, CDR2 FYEKMQ (reference sequence). The CDR3 DNA is TGTGCCAGCAGCCCCGTGAACACTGAAGCTTTCTTT. Residues: CASSPVNTEAFF.

The chain is built from TRBV19 and TRBJ2-7; TRBD1 matches at 7 bases. Germline values: CDR1 LNHDA, CDR2 SQIVND (reference sequence). This CDR3 has 13 amino acids. V dropped 3 bases and J dropped 4; count of bases not matched to a gene: 3. CDR3 residues: CASSISRGYEQYF. The CDR3 nucleotides read TGTGCCAGTAGTATCTCCAGGGGGTACGAGCAGTACTTC.